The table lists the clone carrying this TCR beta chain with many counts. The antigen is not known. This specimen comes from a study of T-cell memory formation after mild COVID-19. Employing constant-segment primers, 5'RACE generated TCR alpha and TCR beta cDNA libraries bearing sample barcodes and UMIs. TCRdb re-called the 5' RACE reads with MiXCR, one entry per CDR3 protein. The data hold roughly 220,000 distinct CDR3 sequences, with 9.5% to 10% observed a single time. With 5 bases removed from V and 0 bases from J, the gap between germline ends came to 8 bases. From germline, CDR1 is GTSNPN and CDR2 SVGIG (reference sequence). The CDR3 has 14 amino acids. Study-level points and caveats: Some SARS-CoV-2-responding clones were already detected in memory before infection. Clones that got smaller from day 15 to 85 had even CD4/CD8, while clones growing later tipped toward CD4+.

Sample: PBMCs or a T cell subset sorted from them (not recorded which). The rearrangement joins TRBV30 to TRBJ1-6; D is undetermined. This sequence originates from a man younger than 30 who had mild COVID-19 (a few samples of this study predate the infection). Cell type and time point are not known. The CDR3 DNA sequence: TGTGCCTGGGGGAGGAGCTCCTATAATTCACCCCTCCACTTT. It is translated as CAWGRSSYNSPLHF.